The sample holds a few counts of the clone carrying this T cell receptor beta chain. Its antigen is as yet unknown. These data belong to a study of beta chain features in type 1 diabetes. This CDR3 spans 14 amino acids. V was clipped by 0 bases and J by 4 bases, with 4 bases between them. Germline CDR1 SGHDN, CDR2 FVKESK. It was one heparinised blood draw, averaging roughly 100 mL, that each donor gave. All of the isolated RNA was reverse transcribed, so expressed TCRB transcripts were sequenced. The assay was immunoSEQ multiplex PCR, and TCRdb's table has in-frame clones only and misses some. The top ten clones hold approximately 0.65% of a sample with more than 140,000 clones, around a tenth of them seen once. Study-level results: Cells that show high TCR expression could be over-represented by cDNA sequencing. VDJ junctions sequenced from type 1 diabetes patients showed fewer insertions and more deletions.

This receptor was obtained from a woman in her thirties or forties in good health. The rearrangement uses TRBV14 and TRBJ1-6; D is undetermined. Material: central memory CD4+ T cells from blood. The CDR3 here is CASSQERYNSPLHF. As DNA, the CDR3 is TGTGCCAGCAGCCAAGAGCGGTATAATTCACCCCTCCACTTT.